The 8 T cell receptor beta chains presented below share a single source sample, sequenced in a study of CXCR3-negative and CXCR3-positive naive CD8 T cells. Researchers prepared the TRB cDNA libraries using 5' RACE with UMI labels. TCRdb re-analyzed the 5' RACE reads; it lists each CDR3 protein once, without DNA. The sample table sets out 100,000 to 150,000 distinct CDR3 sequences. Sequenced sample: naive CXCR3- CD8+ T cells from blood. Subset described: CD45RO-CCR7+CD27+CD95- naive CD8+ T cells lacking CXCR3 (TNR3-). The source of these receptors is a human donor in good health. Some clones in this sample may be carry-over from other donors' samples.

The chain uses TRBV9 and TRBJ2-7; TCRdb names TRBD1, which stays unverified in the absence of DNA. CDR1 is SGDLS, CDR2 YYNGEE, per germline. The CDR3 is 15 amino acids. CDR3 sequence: CASSEATGGYYEQYF.

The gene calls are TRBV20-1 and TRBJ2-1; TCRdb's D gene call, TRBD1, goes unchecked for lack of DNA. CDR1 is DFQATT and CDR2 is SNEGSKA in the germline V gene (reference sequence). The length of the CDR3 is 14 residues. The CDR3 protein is CSATGQGDYNEQFF.

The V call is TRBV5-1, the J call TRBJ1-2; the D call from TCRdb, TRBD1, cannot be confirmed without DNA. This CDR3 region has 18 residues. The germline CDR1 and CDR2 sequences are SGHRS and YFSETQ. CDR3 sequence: CASSLNPPGRTDGDGYTF.

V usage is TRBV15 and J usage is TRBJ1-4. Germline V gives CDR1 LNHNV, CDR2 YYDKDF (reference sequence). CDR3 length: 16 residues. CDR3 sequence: CATSRDLGMTNEKLFF.

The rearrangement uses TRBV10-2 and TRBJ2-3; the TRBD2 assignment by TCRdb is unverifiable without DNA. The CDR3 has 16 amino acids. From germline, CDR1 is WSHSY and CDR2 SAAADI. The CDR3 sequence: CASSDISSGVRDTQYF.

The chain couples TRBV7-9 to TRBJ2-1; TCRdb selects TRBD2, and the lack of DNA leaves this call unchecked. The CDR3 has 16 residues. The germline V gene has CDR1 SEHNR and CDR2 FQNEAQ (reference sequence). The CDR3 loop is CASSNKGLSSYNEQFF.

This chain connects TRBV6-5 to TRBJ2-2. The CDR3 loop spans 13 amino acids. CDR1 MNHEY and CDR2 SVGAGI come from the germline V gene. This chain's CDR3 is CASSYRYTGELFF.

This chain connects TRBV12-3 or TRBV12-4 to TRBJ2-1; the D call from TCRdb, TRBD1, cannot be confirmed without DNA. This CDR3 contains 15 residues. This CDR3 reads CASSLSGKLYNEQFF.